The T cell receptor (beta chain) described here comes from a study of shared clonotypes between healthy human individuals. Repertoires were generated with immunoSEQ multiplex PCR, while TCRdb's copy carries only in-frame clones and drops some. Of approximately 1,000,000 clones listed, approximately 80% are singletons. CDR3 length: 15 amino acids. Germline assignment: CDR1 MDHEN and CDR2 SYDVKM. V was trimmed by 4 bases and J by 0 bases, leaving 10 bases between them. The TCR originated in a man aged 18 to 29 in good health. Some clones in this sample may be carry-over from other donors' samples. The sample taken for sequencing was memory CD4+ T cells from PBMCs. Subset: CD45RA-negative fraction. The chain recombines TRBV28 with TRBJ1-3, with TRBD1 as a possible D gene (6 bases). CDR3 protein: CASSSAGVSGNTIYF. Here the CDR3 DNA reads TGTGCCAGCAGTTCGGCAGGGGTCTCTGGAAACACCATATATTTT.